This TCR beta chain was captured in a study of beta chain features in type 1 diabetes. Study information: Across every sample, 107,917,701 sorted cells were examined in total.

Study observations and caveats: Type 1 diabetes patients had TCRB CDR3s that were shorter (moderately but significantly so) in all four CD4+ subsets. Whether TCRB rearrangement is influenced by HLA type went unresolved here.

Details on this clone: Its antigen is unidentified.

Every sorted population was more than 95% pure. CDR1 SGHVS and CDR2 FNYEAQ come from the germline V gene. With 1 base removed from V and 0 bases from J, the gap between germline ends came to 10 bases. The CDR3 sequence is 15 residues long. The study reverse transcribed the entire isolated RNA, so it sequenced expressed TCRB transcripts. The protocol was immunoSEQ multiplex PCR, while the TCRdb copy is restricted to in-frame clones and leaves out a portion. Among a few hundred thousand clones listed, approximately 15% were seen once. The sample comprised naive CD4+ T cells from blood. The chain is built from TRBV7-6 and TRBJ2-7; tentative D call: TRBD1 (5 bases). This sequence originates from a man younger than 40 with type 1 diabetes. CDR3 protein: CASSLVKGNSYEQYF. In nucleotides, the CDR3 is TGTGCCAGCAGCTTAGTGAAGGGGAACTCCTACGAGCAGTACTTC.